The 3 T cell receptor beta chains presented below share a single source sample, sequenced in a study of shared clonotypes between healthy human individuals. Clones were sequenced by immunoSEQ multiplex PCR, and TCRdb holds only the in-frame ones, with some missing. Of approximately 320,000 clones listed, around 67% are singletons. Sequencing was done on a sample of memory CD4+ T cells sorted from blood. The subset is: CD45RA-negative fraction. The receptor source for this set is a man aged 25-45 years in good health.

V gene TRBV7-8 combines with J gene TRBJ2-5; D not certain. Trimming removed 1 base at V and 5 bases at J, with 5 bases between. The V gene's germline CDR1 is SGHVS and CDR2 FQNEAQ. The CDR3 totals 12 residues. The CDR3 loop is CASSLVRETQYF. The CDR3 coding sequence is TGTGCCAGCAGCTTAGTTAGGGAGACCCAGTACTTC.

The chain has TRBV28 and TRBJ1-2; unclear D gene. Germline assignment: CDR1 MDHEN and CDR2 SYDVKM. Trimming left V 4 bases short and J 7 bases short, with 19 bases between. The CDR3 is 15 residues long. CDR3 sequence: CASSYDGRLMGGYTF. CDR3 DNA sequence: TGTGCCAGCAGTTACGACGGGCGCCTCATGGGTGGCTACACCTTC.

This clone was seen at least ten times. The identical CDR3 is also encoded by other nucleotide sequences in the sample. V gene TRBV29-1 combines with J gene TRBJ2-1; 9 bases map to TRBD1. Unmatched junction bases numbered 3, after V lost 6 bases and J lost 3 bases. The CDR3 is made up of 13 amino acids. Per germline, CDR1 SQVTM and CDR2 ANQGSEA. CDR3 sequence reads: CSVGQGGYNEQFF. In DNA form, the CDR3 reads TGCAGCGTGGGACAGGGTGGCTACAATGAGCAGTTCTTC.